The present entry profiles one T cell receptor beta chain with its context. What it binds is unknown. Sorting based on CD45RO/CCR7/CD25/CD127/CD95/CD27 separated CD4+ naive, central memory, regulatory and stem cell-like memory cells. All sorted populations exceeded 95% purity. This record belongs to a study of beta chain features in type 1 diabetes. Study context: Patients and healthy donors were similar in age, gender and cell yields.

Every isolated RNA sample was fully reverse transcribed, so sequencing captured expressed TCRB transcripts. Using immunoSEQ multiplex PCR, the repertoire was profiled, and TCRdb retains in-frame clones only, with some absent. The sample lists 970,000 or so clones, about 17% occurring once. Overall study results and limits: PCR might favor shorter templates, equally in patients and controls.

V trimming: 6 bases; J trimming: 8 bases; junction bases outside the gene matches: 15. Germline loops: CDR1 SGHRS, CDR2 YFSETQ. The CDR3 runs to 16 residues. The V and J genes are TRBV5-1 and TRBJ2-7; the match to TRBD2 covers 12 bases. Sequencing was done on a sample of naive CD4+ T cells from blood. The source is a woman aged 18-35 years in good health. The chain's CDR3 is CASNPPGTSGYLKQYF. The CDR3 bases are TGCGCCAGCAACCCTCCCGGGACTAGCGGGTATCTTAAGCAGTACTTC.